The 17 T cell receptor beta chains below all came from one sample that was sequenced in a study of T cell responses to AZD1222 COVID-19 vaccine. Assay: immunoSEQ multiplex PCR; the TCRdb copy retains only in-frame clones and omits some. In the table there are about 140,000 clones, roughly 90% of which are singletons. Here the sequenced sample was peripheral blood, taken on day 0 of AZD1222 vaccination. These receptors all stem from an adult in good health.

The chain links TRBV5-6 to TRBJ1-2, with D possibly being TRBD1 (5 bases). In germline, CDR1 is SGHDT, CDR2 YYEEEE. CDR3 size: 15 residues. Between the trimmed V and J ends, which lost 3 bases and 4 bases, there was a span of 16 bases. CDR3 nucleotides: TGTGCCAGCAGCTCTCCGGGACGGGGTACCTATGGCTACACCTTC. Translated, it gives CASSSPGRGTYGYTF.

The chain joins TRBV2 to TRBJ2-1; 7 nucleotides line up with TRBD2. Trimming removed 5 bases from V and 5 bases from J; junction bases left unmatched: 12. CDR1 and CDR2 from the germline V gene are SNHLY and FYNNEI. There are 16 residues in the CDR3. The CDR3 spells CASSKGWLAVNNEQFF. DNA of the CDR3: TGTGCCAGCAGTAAGGGGTGGCTAGCGGTGAACAATGAGCAGTTCTTC.

The CDR3 region has the DNA TGTGCCAGCACCCACCTCGGGGGGATCTCTGGAAACACCATATATTTT. Translation gives CASTHLGGISGNTIYF. This sequence joins TRBV6-9 and TRBJ1-3, with D possibly TRBD1 on 5 matching bases. Trimming left V 7 bases short and J 0 bases short, with 16 bases between. Germline CDR1 MNHGY, CDR2 SVAAGI. This CDR3 is 16 amino acids long.

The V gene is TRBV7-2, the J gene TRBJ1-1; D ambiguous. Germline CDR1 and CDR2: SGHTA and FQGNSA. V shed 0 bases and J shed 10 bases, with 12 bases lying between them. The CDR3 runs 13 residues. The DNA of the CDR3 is TGTGCCAGCAGCTTAGCCGTCCGTCGTGGAGCTTTCTTT. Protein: CASSLAVRRGAFF.

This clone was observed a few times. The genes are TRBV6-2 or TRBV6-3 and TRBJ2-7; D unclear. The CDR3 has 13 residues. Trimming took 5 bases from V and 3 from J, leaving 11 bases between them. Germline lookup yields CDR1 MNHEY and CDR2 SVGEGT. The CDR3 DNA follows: TGTGCCAGCAGTAACCCCACGGACTACGAGCAGTACTTC. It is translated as CASSNPTDYEQYF.

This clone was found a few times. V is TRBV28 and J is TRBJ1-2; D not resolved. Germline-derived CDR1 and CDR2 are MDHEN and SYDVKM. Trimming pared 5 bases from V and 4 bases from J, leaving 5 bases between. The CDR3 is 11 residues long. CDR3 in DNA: TGTGCCAGCAGTCATCCCTATGGCTACACCTTC. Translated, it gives CASSHPYGYTF.

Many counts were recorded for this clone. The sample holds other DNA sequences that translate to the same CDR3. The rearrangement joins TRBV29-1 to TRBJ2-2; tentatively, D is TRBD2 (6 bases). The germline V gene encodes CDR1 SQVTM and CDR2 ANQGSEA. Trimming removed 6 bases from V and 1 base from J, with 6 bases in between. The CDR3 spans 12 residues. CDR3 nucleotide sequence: TGCAGCGTCGGGAGGAACACCGGGGAGCTGTTTTTT. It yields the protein CSVGRNTGELFF.

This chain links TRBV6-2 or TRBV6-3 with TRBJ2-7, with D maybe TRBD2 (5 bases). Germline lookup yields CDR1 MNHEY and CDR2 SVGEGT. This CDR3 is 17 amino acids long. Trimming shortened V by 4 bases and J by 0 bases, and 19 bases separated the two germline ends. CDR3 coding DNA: TGTGCCAGCAGTTCCCTAAGGACTCCCCGGAGCTCCTACGAGCAGTACTTC. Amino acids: CASSSLRTPRSSYEQYF.

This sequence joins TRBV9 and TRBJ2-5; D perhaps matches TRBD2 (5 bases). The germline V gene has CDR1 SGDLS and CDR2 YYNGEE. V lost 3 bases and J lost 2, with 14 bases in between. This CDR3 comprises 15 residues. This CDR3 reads CASSATLTGQETQYF. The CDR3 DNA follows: TGTGCCAGCAGCGCCACACTTACGGGACAAGAGACCCAGTACTTC.

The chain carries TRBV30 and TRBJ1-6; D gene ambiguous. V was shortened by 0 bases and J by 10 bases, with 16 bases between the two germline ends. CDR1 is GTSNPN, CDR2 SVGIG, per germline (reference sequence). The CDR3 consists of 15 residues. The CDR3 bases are TGTGCCTGGAGTGTACGGGGAACAGATGGATCACCCCTCCACTTT. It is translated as CAWSVRGTDGSPLHF.

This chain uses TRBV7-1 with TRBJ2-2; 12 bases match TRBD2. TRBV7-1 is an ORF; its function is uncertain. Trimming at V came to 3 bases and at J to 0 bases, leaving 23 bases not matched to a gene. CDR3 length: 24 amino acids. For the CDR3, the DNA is TGTGCCAGCAGCTCGCCCTGGAGGGGAGAAAGGGCTAGCGGGAGGGAAACGAACACCGGGGAGCTGTTTTTT. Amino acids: CASSSPWRGERASGRETNTGELFF.

CDR3 residues: CASSSDGGNTGELFF. CDR3 sequence (DNA): TGTGCCAGCAGCTCAGACGGAGGGAACACCGGGGAGCTGTTTTTT. The V and J genes are TRBV7-2 and TRBJ2-2; a weak D match, TRBD2 (5 bases). The CDR3 is 15 amino acids. V was shortened by 4 bases and J by 1 base, with 10 bases between the two germline ends. From germline, CDR1 is SGHTA and CDR2 FQGNSA. The full variable domain, rest sourced from reference TRBV7-2 and TRBJ2-2, is GAGVSQSPSNKVTEKGKDVELRCDPISGHTALYWYRQSLGQGLEFLIYFQGNSAPDKSGLPSDRFSAERTGGSVSTLTIQRTQQEDSAVYLCASSSDGGNTGELFFGEGSRLTVL.

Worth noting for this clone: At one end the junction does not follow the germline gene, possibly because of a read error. CDR3 region: CASTLGGTGTTTGYTF. The CDR3 nucleotides are TGTGCCAGCACTTTAGGGGGGACAGGGACGACGACAGGCTACACCTTC. V gene TRBV28 combines with J gene TRBJ1-2, with TRBD1 matching over 9 bases. CDR1 MDHEN and CDR2 SYDVKM come from the germline V gene. The length of the CDR3 is 16 residues.

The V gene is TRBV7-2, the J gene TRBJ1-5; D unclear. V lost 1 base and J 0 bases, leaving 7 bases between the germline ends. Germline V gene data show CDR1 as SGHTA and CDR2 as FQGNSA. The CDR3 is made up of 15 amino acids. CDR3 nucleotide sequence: TGTGCCAGCAGCTTAGAACCTACTAGCAATCAGCCCCAGCATTTT. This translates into CASSLEPTSNQPQHF.

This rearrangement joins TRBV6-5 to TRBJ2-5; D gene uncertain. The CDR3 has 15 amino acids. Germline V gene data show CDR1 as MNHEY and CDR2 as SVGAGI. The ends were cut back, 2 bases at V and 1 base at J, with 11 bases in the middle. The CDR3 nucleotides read TGTGCCAGCAGTTACACGACCGCCCCCCAAGAGACCCAGTACTTC. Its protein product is CASSYTTAPQETQYF.

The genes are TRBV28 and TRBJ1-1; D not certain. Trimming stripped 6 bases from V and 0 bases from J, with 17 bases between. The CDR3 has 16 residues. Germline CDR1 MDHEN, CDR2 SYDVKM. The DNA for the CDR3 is TGTGCCAGCAGCGAACCGAGCAGGCGATTGAACACTGAAGCTTTCTTT. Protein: CASSEPSRRLNTEAFF.

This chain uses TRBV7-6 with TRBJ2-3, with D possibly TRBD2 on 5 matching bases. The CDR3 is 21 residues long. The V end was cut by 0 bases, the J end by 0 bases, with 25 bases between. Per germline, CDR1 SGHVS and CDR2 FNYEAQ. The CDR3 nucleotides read TGTGCCAGCAGCTTAGCGGGCGGGCGGGTGCGCCAGATCCCTAGCACAGATACGCAGTATTTT. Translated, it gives CASSLAGGRVRQIPSTDTQYF.